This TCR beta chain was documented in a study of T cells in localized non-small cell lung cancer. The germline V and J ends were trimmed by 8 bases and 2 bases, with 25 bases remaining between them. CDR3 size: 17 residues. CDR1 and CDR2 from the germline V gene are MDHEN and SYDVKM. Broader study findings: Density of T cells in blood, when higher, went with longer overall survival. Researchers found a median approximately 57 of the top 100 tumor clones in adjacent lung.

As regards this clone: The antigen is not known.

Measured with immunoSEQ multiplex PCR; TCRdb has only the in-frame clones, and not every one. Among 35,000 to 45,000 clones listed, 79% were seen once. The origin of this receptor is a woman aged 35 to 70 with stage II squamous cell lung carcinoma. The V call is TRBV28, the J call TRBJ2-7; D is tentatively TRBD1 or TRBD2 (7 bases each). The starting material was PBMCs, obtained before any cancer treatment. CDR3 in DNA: TGTGCCAGCCCTTCGCAGGGGGGGACACTCCTCCCCTACGAGCAGTACTTC. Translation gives CASPSQGGTLLPYEQYF.